The 30 T cell receptor beta chains below all came from one sample that was sequenced in a study of identical twins. TCRdb independently ran MiXCR on the 5' RACE reads; one entry per CDR3 protein. In the table there are hundreds of thousands of distinct CDR3 sequences, around 6.9% of which are singletons. The same sample was also used in a study of yellow fever vaccine responses in identical twins.

The sequenced sample was memory (CD45RO+) T cells sorted from blood. These receptors all stem from a woman in her late teens or twenties in good health.

This clonotype was seen many times. V is TRBV6-2 or TRBV6-3 and J is TRBJ2-7; D is unclear. Germline loops: CDR1 MNHEY, CDR2 SVGEGT. Trimming shortened V by 5 bases and J by 0 bases, and 14 bases separated the two germline ends. This CDR3 has 15 residues. The chain's CDR3 is CASSPQDGFSYEQYF. CDR3 bases: TGTGCCAGCAGTCCCCAGGACGGTTTCTCCTACGAGCAGTACTTC.

This clonotype has more than one count but fewer than ten. The CDR3 reads CASATTGGLFEKLFF. In nucleotides, the CDR3 is TGTGCCAGCGCAACGACAGGGGGGCTCTTTGAAAAACTGTTTTTT. The gene calls are TRBV25-1 and TRBJ1-4, with 9 nucleotides matching TRBD1. The CDR3 runs 15 residues. Per germline, CDR1 MGHDK and CDR2 SYGVNS. Trimming at V came to 8 bases and at J to 7 bases, leaving 11 bases not matched to a gene.

This clonotype has a count of ten or more. The chain carries TRBV28 and TRBJ2-3; 9 bases match TRBD2. There are 17 residues in the CDR3. Germline CDR1 reads MDHEN; CDR2 reads SYDVKM. The trim removed 4 bases at V and 2 bases at J, leaving 10 bases unmatched. The CDR3 nucleotides read TGTGCCAGCAGTTCACCACCGGGACTAGCAATCACAGATACGCAGTATTTT. It codes for CASSSPPGLAITDTQYF.

The V and J genes are TRBV5-6 and TRBJ2-1, with D perhaps matching TRBD2 (5 bases). Per the germline V gene, CDR1 is SGHDT and CDR2 is YYEEEE. Deletions cut 5 bases from V and 2 bases from J, with 17 bases between. The CDR3 covers 16 residues. The CDR3 region is CASSLTTPWAYNEQFF. CDR3 nucleotides: TGTGCCAGCAGTTTGACTACCCCGTGGGCCTACAATGAGCAGTTCTTC.

This clonotype was detected many times. This sequence joins TRBV10-2 and TRBJ2-1; tentatively, D is TRBD2 (5 bases). The CDR3 is 15 amino acids. Germline CDR1 WSHSY, CDR2 SAAADI. Trimming removed 2 bases from V and 5 bases from J, with 13 bases in between. Written as DNA, the CDR3 is TGCGCCAGCAGTGAGAGGGCGGGTTTCAACAATGAGCAGTTCTTC. Its protein is CASSERAGFNNEQFF.

In its sample, this clonotype was seen many times. The rearrangement links TRBV12-3 or TRBV12-4 to TRBJ1-5; TRBD1 matches 10 bases. The CDR3 has 15 amino acids. The V segment lost 5 bases and the J segment 3 bases; nucleotides outside the gene matches: 4. CDR3 DNA sequence: TGTGCCAGCAGTCCCGGACAGGGGGACAATCAGCCCCAGCATTTT. It translates to CASSPGQGDNQPQHF.

This clonotype was seen more than once but under ten times. The rearrangement joins TRBV14 to TRBJ1-6; no reliable D call. The CDR3 loop spans 15 amino acids. Between the trimmed V and J ends, which lost 1 base and 5 bases, there was a span of 9 bases. The V gene's germline CDR1 is SGHDN and CDR2 FVKESK. CDR3 sequence: CASSQVRRNNSPLHF. The DNA for the CDR3 is TGTGCCAGCAGCCAAGTACGCAGGAATAATTCACCCCTCCACTTT.

In its sample, this clonotype was seen a few times. The chain links TRBV3-1 to TRBJ2-4; 7 nucleotides agree with TRBD1. CDR3 length: 16 amino acids. CDR1 and CDR2 from the germline V gene are LGHDT and YNNKEL (reference sequence). Trimming cost V 0 bases and J 2 bases; bases outside gene matches: 4. The CDR3 reads CASSQEPTGPKNIQYF. The CDR3 DNA reads TGTGCCAGCAGCCAAGAGCCGACAGGGCCCAAAAACATTCAGTACTTC.

This clonotype occurred many times. This chain connects TRBV6-1 to TRBJ2-5, with D tentatively TRBD2 (6 bases). The germline V gene encodes CDR1 MNHNS and CDR2 SASEGT. V was cut by 10 bases and J by 7 bases, with 19 bases left in between. The CDR3 length is 13 residues. CDR3 nucleotide sequence: TGTGCCACCGGAGGGAGGCACACGGGGACCCAGTACTTC. Its protein is CATGGRHTGTQYF.

The J gene is TRBJ2-1, the V gene TRBV6-5, with no clear D. Per germline, CDR1 MNHEY and CDR2 SVGAGI. The CDR3 is 11 residues long. V lost 1 base and J lost 10, with 5 bases in between. This chain's CDR3 is CASSYLEEQFF. CDR3 nucleotides: TGTGCCAGCAGTTACTTGGAAGAGCAGTTCTTC.

This chain uses TRBV28 with TRBJ2-7; 9 nucleotides line up with TRBD2. Losses at the gene ends were 4 bases for V and 2 bases for J; bases not matched to a gene: 9. The CDR3 totals 16 residues. Germline V gene lookup returns CDR1 MDHEN and CDR2 SYDVKM. The CDR3 bases are TGTGCCAGCAGTTGGGCGGAGACTAGCGGCACCTACGAGCAGTACTTC. This sequence encodes CASSWAETSGTYEQYF.

This clonotype was counted only a few times. CDR3 sequence: CAISEQAGDQPQHF. CDR3 sequence (DNA): TGTGCCATCAGTGAGCAGGCCGGGGATCAGCCCCAGCATTTT. The chain is built from TRBV10-3 and TRBJ1-5; D is unclear. From germline, CDR1 is ENHRY and CDR2 SYGVKD. The CDR3 runs to 14 residues. Trimming removed 2 bases from V and 5 bases from J, with 10 bases in between.

This clonotype came up a few times. The chain links TRBV6-5 to TRBJ2-1; 7 nucleotides align to TRBD2. V shed 0 bases and J 6 bases; nucleotides not matched to a gene: 11. CDR1 and CDR2 (germline): MNHEY, SVGAGI. CDR3 length equals 17 residues. CDR3 coding DNA: TGTGCCAGCAGTTACTCGCTCGGGGGAACGGGGGGCAATGAGCAGTTCTTC. It codes for CASSYSLGGTGGNEQFF.

The chain couples TRBV11-2 to TRBJ2-3, with 12 bases that match TRBD2. The germline gives CDR1 SGHAT, CDR2 FQNNGV. The J segment lost 0 bases and the V segment lost 4 bases, leaving 11 bases of the junction unmatched. The CDR3 is made up of 19 amino acids. CDR3 protein: CASSYRPSGGATSTDTQYF. The CDR3 DNA is TGTGCCAGCAGCTACAGACCTAGCGGGGGGGCTACTAGCACAGATACGCAGTATTTT.

This clonotype showed up just a few times. The chain has TRBV20-1 and TRBJ2-6, with 12 positions matching TRBD2. The J segment lost 0 bases and the V segment lost 3 bases, leaving 12 bases of the junction unmatched. The CDR3 is 20 residues long. Per the germline V gene, CDR1 is DFQATT and CDR2 is SNEGSKA (reference sequence). CDR3 amino acids: CSARTPGLAGLYSGANVLTF. CDR3 in DNA: TGCAGTGCTAGGACCCCGGGACTAGCGGGTTTATACTCTGGGGCCAACGTCCTGACTTTC.

This rearrangement joins TRBV11-2 to TRBJ2-7; weak D call: TRBD1 (5 bases). Germline V gene lookup returns CDR1 SGHAT and CDR2 FQNNGV. V lost 2 bases and J lost 0, with 11 bases in between. The CDR3 runs 15 residues. Written as DNA, the CDR3 is TGTGCCAGCAGCTTAATGTGGCAGGGCTCCTACGAGCAGTACTTC. It is translated as CASSLMWQGSYEQYF.

The rearrangement links TRBV15 to TRBJ2-5; a possible D gene is TRBD2 (6 bases). Trimming stripped 2 bases from V and 5 bases from J, with 21 bases between. Germline V gene data show CDR1 as LNHNV and CDR2 as YYDKDF (reference sequence). The CDR3 is 17 residues long. The CDR3 bases are TGTGCCACCAGCAGAAGACCGGGACTCTCCTCCTGGGAGACCCAGTACTTC. Its translation: CATSRRPGLSSWETQYF.

This clonotype has at least ten counts. The chain links TRBV5-1 to TRBJ2-1, with D perhaps matching TRBD1 (5 bases). Trimming left V 4 bases short and J 5 bases short, with 13 bases between. The CDR3 has 14 amino acids. The germline gives CDR1 SGHRS, CDR2 YFSETQ. The CDR3 reads CASSIQGRDNEQFF. CDR3 DNA sequence: TGCGCCAGCAGCATCCAGGGTAGGGACAATGAGCAGTTCTTC.

This clonotype came up a few times. The rearrangement uses TRBV5-1 and TRBJ2-7; D is perhaps TRBD2 (5 bases). V was clipped by 0 bases and J by 3 bases, with 19 bases between them. The CDR3 contains 17 residues. Germline loops: CDR1 SGHRS, CDR2 YFSETQ. The CDR3 sequence: CASSLGPVGIGIYEQYF. CDR3 nucleotide sequence: TGCGCCAGCAGCTTGGGCCCCGTTGGCATCGGGATCTACGAGCAGTACTTC.

This clonotype was counted between two and nine times. The V and J genes are TRBV7-9 and TRBJ1-1; possibly TRBD1 for D (5 bases). Trimming removed 1 base at V and 4 bases at J, with 19 bases between. CDR3 length: 17 residues. Germline assignment: CDR1 SEHNR and CDR2 FQNEAQ (reference sequence). CDR3 nucleotides: TGTGCCAGCAGCTTAGTAGGGGCAGGGAGGATTGGCACTGAAGCTTTCTTT. It translates to CASSLVGAGRIGTEAFF.

A few counts support this clonotype. This rearrangement joins TRBV5-6 to TRBJ2-4, with D possibly matching TRBD2 (6 bases). The V and J ends lost 3 bases and 6 bases respectively, with 13 bases between them. The CDR3 runs 14 residues. Germline values: CDR1 SGHDT, CDR2 YYEEEE. In DNA form, the CDR3 reads TGTGCCAGCAGCTCACCGGGACTCCTAAACATTCAGTACTTC. Protein sequence: CASSSPGLLNIQYF.

This clonotype was picked up many times. The V call is TRBV25-1, the J call TRBJ1-1, with 8 bases that match TRBD1. The CDR3 sequence is 14 residues long. Germline values: CDR1 MGHDK, CDR2 SYGVNS. With 10 bases clipped from V and 3 bases from J, the junction kept 10 bases outside the gene matches. CDR3 sequence (DNA): TGTGCCACCGCCGATTGGGACAGGTACACTGAAGCTTTCTTT. This sequence encodes CATADWDRYTEAFF.

V gene TRBV29-1 combines with J gene TRBJ2-1; TRBD1 matches at 7 bases. With 5 bases clipped from V and 3 bases from J, the junction kept 7 bases outside the gene matches. Germline V CDR1 and CDR2: SQVTM, ANQGSEA. This CDR3 is built from 14 residues. Here the CDR3 reads CSVIDRDHYNEQFF. The CDR3, as DNA: TGCAGCGTTATAGACAGGGATCACTACAATGAGCAGTTCTTC.

This clonotype has a handful of counts. V is TRBV12-3 or TRBV12-4 and J is TRBJ2-7; no clear D gene. The CDR3 consists of 13 residues. V lost 3 bases to trimming and J lost 5 bases, with 11 bases between them. CDR3 DNA sequence: TGTGCCAGCAGTTTCGACGGCCTGAACGAGCAGTACTTC. This gives the protein CASSFDGLNEQYF.

This clonotype was seen more than once but under ten times. CDR3 sequence (DNA): TGCGCCAGCAGCTTGGAAGTCCGGGGTAGCGGGAGTTATTCCTACAATGAGCAGTTCTTC. This encodes CASSLEVRGSGSYSYNEQFF. The V gene is TRBV5-1, the J gene TRBJ2-1, with 9 bases aligning to TRBD2. The CDR3 spans 20 residues. V gave up 0 bases and J gave up 1 base; unmatched junction bases: 14. Germline V lookup: CDR1 SGHRS, CDR2 YFSETQ.

This clonotype was seen ten or more times. The chain carries TRBV6-5 and TRBJ1-1; D remains unclear. The germline V and J ends were trimmed by 0 bases and 6 bases, with 14 bases remaining between them. Germline V gene lookup returns CDR1 MNHEY and CDR2 SVGAGI. The CDR3 is 15 residues long. CDR3 sequence: CASSYSFTGMAEAFF. The CDR3 coding sequence is TGTGCCAGCAGTTACTCGTTCACGGGGATGGCTGAAGCTTTCTTT.

This clonotype was recorded at least ten times. The J gene is TRBJ2-5, the V gene TRBV5-1; possibly TRBD2 for D (5 bases). Per the germline V gene, CDR1 is SGHRS and CDR2 is YFSETQ. V lost 1 base, J lost 2 bases, and 9 bases lay in between. The CDR3 loop spans 14 amino acids. Written as DNA, the CDR3 is TGCGCCAGCAGCTTGTCCGGGATTCAAGAGACCCAGTACTTC. Translation: CASSLSGIQETQYF. Supplemented by reference TRBV5-1 and TRBJ2-5, the full variable domain reads KAGVTQTPRYLIKTRGQQVTLSCSPISGHRSVSWYQQTPGQGLQFLFEYFSETQRNKGNFPGRFSGRQFSNSRSEMNVSTLELGDSALYLCASSLSGIQETQYFGPGTRLLVL.

There are a few counts of this clonotype. The J gene is TRBJ2-3, the V gene TRBV20-1; the match to TRBD1 covers 10 bases. From germline, CDR1 is DFQATT and CDR2 SNEGSKA (reference sequence). The V and J ends lost 5 bases and 1 base, in that order; junction bases with no gene match: 21. The CDR3 sequence is 20 residues long. The DNA of the CDR3 is TGCAGTGCTTGGGGGACGGACAGGGGGAACGGGAGAGCGGGCACAGATACGCAGTATTTT. Its translation: CSAWGTDRGNGRAGTDTQYF.

In its sample, this clonotype was seen a few times. V is TRBV7-8 and J is TRBJ2-3, with D tentatively TRBD2 (6 bases). This CDR3 is built from 20 residues. In germline, CDR1 is SGHVS, CDR2 FQNEAQ. V was clipped by 1 base and J by 0 bases, with 23 bases between them. The CDR3 loop reads CASSLVGSGRRATSTDTQYF. The CDR3 DNA reads as TGTGCCAGCAGCTTAGTCGGTTCAGGGAGGAGGGCTACTAGCACAGATACGCAGTATTTT.

This clonotype occurred a few times. The chain links TRBV20-1 to TRBJ2-3, with 9 bases lining up with TRBD2. The J segment lost 4 bases and the V segment lost 0 bases, leaving 20 bases of the junction unmatched. Germline V lookup: CDR1 DFQATT, CDR2 SNEGSKA (reference sequence). This CDR3 has 20 amino acids. CDR3 nucleotides: TGCAGTGCTAGAGATGGGTTGGGGCTAGCGGGATCCTACCGATCAGATACGCAGTATTTT. Protein product: CSARDGLGLAGSYRSDTQYF.